The clone carrying this T cell receptor beta chain appeared many times. CDR3 size: 19 residues. V lost 5 bases and J lost 3, with 23 bases in between. Germline V gene sequence: CDR1 SGHTA, CDR2 FQGNSA. The data belong to a study of early T cells in non-severe SARS-CoV-2 infection. MiXCR, run by TCRdb on the 5' RACE reads, gives a single entry per CDR3 protein. The table includes 25,000 to 35,000 distinct CDR3 sequences, 6.6% detected once. The chain is built from TRBV7-2 and TRBJ1-6; D perhaps matches TRBD1 (5 bases). This sequence originates from an adult who was a healthcare worker with PCR-confirmed SARS-CoV-2 infection or an uninfected control (not recorded which). The sample comprised whole blood. The CDR3 loop reads CASSIGRLRGNVYNSPLHF. The CDR3 nucleotides are TGTGCCAGCAGCATAGGGCGGCTGCGGGGGAACGTCTATAATTCACCCCTCCACTTT.